The present TCR beta chain was sequenced within a study of cytomegalovirus exposure and HLA in healthy donors. On this clone: Its antigen is not known.

Germline V lookup: CDR1 MDHEN, CDR2 SYDVKM. The CDR3 spans 14 residues. V gave up 5 bases and J gave up 5 bases; unmatched junction bases: 7. Overall study results and limits: V- and J-gene trimming in TCR beta was tied to a missense DCLRE1C variant by an analysis performed later. Per a prior analysis, the majority of TCR beta V segments were productive roughly 90% or roughly 30% of the time.

PCR employed 60 Vbeta and 13 Jbeta primers. Clones were read by immunoSEQ multiplex PCR, and TCRdb kept only the in-frame ones, dropping some. Of under 150,000 clones in the sample, about 63% are singletons; the top ten hold around 1.6%. The clonotype was recovered from a man aged 25-40 years in good health and CMV-seropositive. Specimen: PBMCs. The chain employs TRBV28 and TRBJ2-3; TRBD2 matches at 7 bases. The CDR3 here is CASSKVLAVDTQYF. The DNA of the CDR3 is TGTGCCAGCAGTAAAGTCCTAGCGGTAGATACGCAGTATTTT. Together with reference TRBV28 and TRBJ2-3, the CDR3 gives the full variable domain: DVKVTQSSRYLVKRTGEKVFLECVQDMDHENMFWYRQDPGLGLRLIYFSYDVKMKEKGDIPEGYSVSREKKERFSLILESASTNQTSMYLCASSKVLAVDTQYFGPGTRLTVL.